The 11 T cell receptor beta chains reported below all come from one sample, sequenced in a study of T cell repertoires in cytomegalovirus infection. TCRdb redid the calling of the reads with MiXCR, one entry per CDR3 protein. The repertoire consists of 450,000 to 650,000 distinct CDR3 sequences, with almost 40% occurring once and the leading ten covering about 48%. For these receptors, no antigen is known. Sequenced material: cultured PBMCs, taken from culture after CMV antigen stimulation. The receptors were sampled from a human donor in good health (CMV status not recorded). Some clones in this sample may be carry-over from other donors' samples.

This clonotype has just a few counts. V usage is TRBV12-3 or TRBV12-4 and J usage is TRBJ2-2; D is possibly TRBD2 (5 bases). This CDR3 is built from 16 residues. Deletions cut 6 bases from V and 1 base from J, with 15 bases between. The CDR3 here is CASSLRTRRNTGELFF. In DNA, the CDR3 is TGTGCCAGCAGCCTTAGGACTCGGCGGAACACCGGGGAGCTGTTTTTT.

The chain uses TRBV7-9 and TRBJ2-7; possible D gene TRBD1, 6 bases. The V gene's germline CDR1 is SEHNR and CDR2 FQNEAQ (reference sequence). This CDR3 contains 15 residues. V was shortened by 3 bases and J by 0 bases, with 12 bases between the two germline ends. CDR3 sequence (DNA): TGTGCCAGCAGCTTCGGACAGCTAAGCTCCTACGAGCAGTACTTC. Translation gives CASSFGQLSSYEQYF.

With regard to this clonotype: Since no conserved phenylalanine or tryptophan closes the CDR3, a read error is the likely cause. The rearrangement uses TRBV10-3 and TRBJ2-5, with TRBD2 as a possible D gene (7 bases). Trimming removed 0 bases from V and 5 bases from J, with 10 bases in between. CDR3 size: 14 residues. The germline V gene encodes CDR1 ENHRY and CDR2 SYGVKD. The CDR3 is CAISESTGGETQYL. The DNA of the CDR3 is TGTGCCATCAGTGAGTCGACGGGGGGCGAGACCCAGTACTTG.

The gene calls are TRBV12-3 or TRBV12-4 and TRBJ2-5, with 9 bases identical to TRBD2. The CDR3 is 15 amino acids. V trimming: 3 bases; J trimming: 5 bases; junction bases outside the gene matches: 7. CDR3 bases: TGTGCCAGCAGTTTTTCTAGCGGGGTAGGGGAGACCCAGTACTTC. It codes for CASSFSSGVGETQYF.

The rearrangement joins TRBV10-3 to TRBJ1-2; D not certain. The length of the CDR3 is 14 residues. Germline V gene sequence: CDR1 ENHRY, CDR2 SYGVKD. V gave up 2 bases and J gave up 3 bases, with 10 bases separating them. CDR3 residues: CAISEGRSHYGYTF. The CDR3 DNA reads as TGTGCCATCAGTGAGGGACGTAGTCACTATGGCTACACCTTC.

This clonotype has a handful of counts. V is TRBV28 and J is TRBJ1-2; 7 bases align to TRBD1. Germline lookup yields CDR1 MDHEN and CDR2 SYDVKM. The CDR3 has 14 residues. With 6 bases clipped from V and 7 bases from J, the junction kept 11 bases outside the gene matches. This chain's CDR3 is CASRTLRGRSGYTF. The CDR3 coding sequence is TGTGCCAGCAGGACCCTAAGGGGGCGAAGTGGCTACACCTTC.

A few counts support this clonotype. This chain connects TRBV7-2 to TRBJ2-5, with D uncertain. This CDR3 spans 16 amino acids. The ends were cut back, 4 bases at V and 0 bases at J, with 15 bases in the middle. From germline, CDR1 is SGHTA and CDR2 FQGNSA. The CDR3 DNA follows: TGTGCCAGCAGCTCTCCCGGCCTGGGGTACCAAGAGACCCAGTACTTC. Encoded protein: CASSSPGLGYQETQYF.

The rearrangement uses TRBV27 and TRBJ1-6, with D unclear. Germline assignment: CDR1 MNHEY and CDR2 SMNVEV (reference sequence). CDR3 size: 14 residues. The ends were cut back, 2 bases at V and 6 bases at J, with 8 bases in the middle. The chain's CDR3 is CASSLLSGNSPLHF. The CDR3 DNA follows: TGTGCCAGCAGTTTACTTAGTGGTAATTCACCCCTCCACTTT.

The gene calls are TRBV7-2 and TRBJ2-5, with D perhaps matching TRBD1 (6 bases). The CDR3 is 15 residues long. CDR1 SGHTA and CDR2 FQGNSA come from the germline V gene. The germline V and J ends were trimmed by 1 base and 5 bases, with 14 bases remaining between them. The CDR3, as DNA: TGTGCCAGCAGCTTAGGACCCACAGGGCTGGAGACCCAGTACTTC. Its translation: CASSLGPTGLETQYF.

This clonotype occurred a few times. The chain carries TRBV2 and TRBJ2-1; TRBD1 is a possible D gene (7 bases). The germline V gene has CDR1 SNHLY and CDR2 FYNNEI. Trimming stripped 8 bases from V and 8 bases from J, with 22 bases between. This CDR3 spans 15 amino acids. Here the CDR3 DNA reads TGTGCCAGCGCCAAACAGGGGACTGTTCAGGATGAGCAGTTCTTC. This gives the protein CASAKQGTVQDEQFF.

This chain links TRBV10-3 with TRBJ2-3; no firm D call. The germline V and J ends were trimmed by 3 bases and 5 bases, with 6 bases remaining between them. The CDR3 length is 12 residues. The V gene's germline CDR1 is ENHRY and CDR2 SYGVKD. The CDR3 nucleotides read TGTGCCATCAGTGAAAGGGAAGATACGCAGTATTTT. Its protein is CAISEREDTQYF.